A single sample gave rise to the 17 T cell receptor beta chains below, sequenced in a study of blood T cell repertoires in COVID-19 (dated by TCRdb to the early 2020s). Library preparation was by the immunoSEQ multiplex PCR assay. Here the immuneACCESS table is served through TCRdb, limited to in-frame sequences with V and J called. Missing clones are a known gap in these copies; in checked studies unresolved V genes cover under half, and the rest lacks a known reason. The sample includes 290,000 or so clones, with roughly 85% observed a single time. The top ten hold 5% of the sample. The sample taken for sequencing was PBMCs or T cells enriched from blood (not recorded which). Source of these receptors: a man aged 40-50 years who had been exposed to COVID-19.

This sequence joins TRBV29-1 and TRBJ2-3; 10 bases map to TRBD2. The CDR3 covers 14 residues. With V trimmed by 2 bases and J by 7 bases, 6 bases remained unmatched. Germline lookup yields CDR1 SQVTM and CDR2 ANQGSEA. The CDR3 is CSVEPRLAGYTQYF. The CDR3 region has the DNA TGCAGCGTTGAACCGAGACTAGCGGGTTATACGCAGTATTTT.

This chain uses TRBV5-1 with TRBJ2-3; 7 bases align to TRBD2. The germline V gene encodes CDR1 SGHRS and CDR2 YFSETQ. Germline trimming cut 5 bases from V and 3 bases from J; bases unmatched to any gene: 9. The CDR3 loop spans 15 amino acids. CDR3 bases: TGCGCCAGCAGTGGGGGAGGGATCAGGACAGATACGCAGTATTTT. Its protein is CASSGGGIRTDTQYF. The variable domain in full, with the rest retrieved from reference TRBV5-1 and TRBJ2-3, is KAGVTQTPRYLIKTRGQQVTLSCSPISGHRSVSWYQQTPGQGLQFLFEYFSETQRNKGNFPGRFSGRQFSNSRSEMNVSTLELGDSALYLCASSGGGIRTDTQYFGPGTRLTVL.

The chain has TRBV6-5 and TRBJ2-2, with TRBD1 identical over 10 bases. The germline CDR1 and CDR2 sequences are MNHEY and SVGAGI. With 3 bases clipped from V and 7 bases from J, the junction kept 8 bases outside the gene matches. This CDR3 has 16 amino acids. CDR3 amino acids: CASSYSGTGAFGELFF. The CDR3 nucleotides read TGTGCCAGCAGTTATTCCGGGACAGGGGCCTTCGGGGAGCTGTTTTTT.

V and J are TRBV6-5 and TRBJ2-1; a possible D gene is TRBD2 (5 bases). The CDR3 spans 13 residues. Germline CDR1 is MNHEY and CDR2 is SVGAGI. Trimming took 0 bases from V and 10 from J, leaving 10 bases between them. CDR3 bases: TGTGCCAGCAGTTACTCGAGGTTAGCGGAGCAGTTCTTC. It encodes CASSYSRLAEQFF.

The chain couples TRBV27 to TRBJ2-7, with D perhaps TRBD2 (5 bases). Germline V gives CDR1 MNHEY, CDR2 SMNVEV (reference sequence). The CDR3 consists of 14 residues. The germline V and J ends were trimmed by 3 bases and 6 bases, with 15 bases remaining between them. DNA for the CDR3: TGTGCCAGCAGTTTTGGGGTTAGCGTTGTCGAGCAGTACTTC. Its translation: CASSFGVSVVEQYF.

V usage is TRBV6-1 and J usage is TRBJ1-5; 7 nucleotides align to TRBD1. With 3 bases clipped from V and 7 bases from J, the junction kept 6 bases outside the gene matches. CDR1 is MNHNS, CDR2 SASEGT, per germline. The CDR3 runs 14 residues. DNA for the CDR3: TGTGCCAGCAGTGATCAACAGGGACAGCAGCCCCAGCATTTT. Amino acid sequence: CASSDQQGQQPQHF.

The chain links TRBV6-5 to TRBJ2-2; D is unclear. Germline CDR1 is MNHEY and CDR2 is SVGAGI. Trimming stripped 2 bases from V and 2 bases from J, with 6 bases between. The CDR3 runs to 14 residues. In DNA, the CDR3 is TGTGCCAGCAGTTACCTCTTAAACACCGGGGAGCTGTTTTTT. Encoded protein: CASSYLLNTGELFF.

In this sample, this clone turned up a few times. V gene TRBV24-1 combines with J gene TRBJ2-2, with 9 bases that match TRBD2. Per germline, CDR1 KGHDR and CDR2 SFDVKD. J was trimmed by 1 base and V by 7 bases; bases with no gene match: 0. The CDR3 is 14 residues long. CDR3 nucleotides: TGTGCCACCAGGACTAGCGGGAACACCGGGGAGCTGTTTTTT. Protein: CATRTSGNTGELFF.

This chain links TRBV13 with TRBJ2-5, with TRBD2 matching 8 bases. Trimming cost V 1 base and J 10 bases; bases outside gene matches: 8. This CDR3 is 14 amino acids long. The germline CDR1 and CDR2 sequences are PRHDT and FYEKMQ (reference sequence). This chain's CDR3 is CASSLAGLVRDQYF. CDR3 coding DNA: TGTGCCAGCAGCTTAGCGGGACTAGTGAGGGACCAGTACTTC.

J is TRBJ2-1 and V is TRBV9; a weak D match, TRBD1 (6 bases). The V gene's germline CDR1 is SGDLS and CDR2 YYNGEE. V gave up 3 bases and J gave up 10 bases, with 11 bases separating them. This CDR3 is built from 12 residues. The CDR3 sequence is CASSEDDREQFF. The CDR3 nucleotides are TGTGCCAGCAGCGAAGACGACAGGGAGCAGTTCTTC. Looking up the rest from reference TRBV9 and TRBJ2-1 gives the full variable domain: DSGVTQTPKHLITATGQRVTLRCSPRSGDLSVYWYQQSLDQGLQFLIQYYNGEERAKGNILERFSAQQFPDLHSELNLSSLELGDSALYFCASSEDDREQFFGPGTRLTVL.

V gene TRBV10-3 combines with J gene TRBJ2-3; no clear D. V lost 6 bases and J 0 bases, leaving 7 bases between the germline ends. The CDR3 spans 13 residues. Germline CDR1 reads ENHRY; CDR2 reads SYGVKD. The CDR3 region has the DNA TGTGCCATCAGGGCGGAAAGCACAGATACGCAGTATTTT. Protein product: CAIRAESTDTQYF.

The chain recombines TRBV7-4 with TRBJ1-4, with D hard to call. V was trimmed by 7 bases and J by 4 bases, leaving 28 bases between them. The germline CDR1 and CDR2 sequences are SGHVT and SQSDAQ. The CDR3 is 19 amino acids. For the CDR3, the DNA is TGTGCCAGCACTTCTGAGGTCCGGGGAAAGAAACACCTTAATGAAAAACTGTTTTTT. Amino acid sequence: CASTSEVRGKKHLNEKLFF.

The chain joins TRBV18 to TRBJ2-5; tentatively, D is TRBD2 (6 bases). Trimming took 3 bases from V and 5 from J, leaving 16 bases between them. This CDR3 comprises 15 residues. CDR1 and CDR2 from the germline V gene are KGHSH and LQKENI. The CDR3 nucleotides are TGTGCCAGCTCACCCCCCCTAGCGCAAGGGGAGACCCAGTACTTC. As protein: CASSPPLAQGETQYF.

The rearrangement joins TRBV7-3 to TRBJ2-1; TRBD2 matches 7 bases. The V and J ends lost 5 bases and 6 bases, in that order; junction bases with no gene match: 4. Germline assignment: CDR1 SGHTA and CDR2 FQGTGA. The CDR3 loop spans 13 amino acids. CDR3 in amino acids: CASSQSGANEQFF. Here the CDR3 DNA reads TGTGCCAGCAGCCAGAGCGGGGCCAATGAGCAGTTCTTC.

This clone was seen a few times. The V call is TRBV2, the J call TRBJ2-7, with TRBD2 matching 8 bases. The germline CDR1 and CDR2 sequences are SNHLY and FYNNEI. This CDR3 is 12 amino acids long. V shed 7 bases, J shed 5 bases, and the junction held 4 bases outside the gene matches. CDR3 coding DNA: TGTGCCAGCAAGCGGGAGTTCCACGAGCAGTACTTC. Protein: CASKREFHEQYF.

The rearrangement joins TRBV13 to TRBJ2-6; TRBD2 agrees at 14 bases. V shed 4 bases, J shed 2 bases, and the junction held 4 bases outside the gene matches. This CDR3 has 18 amino acids. Per the germline V gene, CDR1 is PRHDT and CDR2 is FYEKMQ (reference sequence). CDR3 sequence reads: CASSSQTSGRAGANVLTF. The CDR3 DNA reads TGTGCCAGCAGCTCGCAGACTAGCGGGAGGGCTGGGGCCAACGTCCTGACTTTC.

The chain is built from TRBV7-9 and TRBJ1-5; the match to TRBD1 covers 10 bases. Germline CDR1 SEHNR, CDR2 FQNEAQ (reference sequence). Trimming cost V 11 bases and J 6 bases; bases outside gene matches: 7. The CDR3 covers 13 residues. CDR3 sequence reads: CAGTGERGQPQHF. The CDR3 bases are TGTGCCGGGACAGGGGAGAGGGGTCAGCCCCAGCATTTT.